The clone carrying this TCR beta chain was detected only a few times. Its antigen is not identified. The data were obtained in a study of cytomegalovirus exposure and HLA in healthy donors. Study-wide points: More clonal expansion characterized HLA-associated TCR beta chains than equally common others in a later analysis.

Each of the donors was a healthy bone marrow donor. The CDR3 length is 13 residues. Germline CDR1 reads SEHNR; CDR2 reads FQNEAQ (reference sequence). V was trimmed by 5 bases and J by 5 bases, leaving 12 bases between them. PCR was performed using 60 Vbeta and 13 Jbeta primers. TCRdb's copy holds only in-frame clones and misses some; the assay was immunoSEQ multiplex PCR. The sample has about 190,000 clones, roughly three quarters seen once. This TCR derives from a woman aged 18-30 years in good health and CMV-seronegative. The chain has TRBV7-9 and TRBJ1-1; possible D gene TRBD1, 6 bases. Sequenced input: PBMCs. The CDR3 region has the DNA TGTGCCAGCAGCCCCTCAGGGGATACTGAAGCTTTCTTT. It is translated as CASSPSGDTEAFF.